These 28 T cell receptor beta chains share one sample of origin, sequenced in a study of T cell changes during pregnancy in multiple sclerosis. Profiling relied on immunoSEQ multiplex PCR, and the TCRdb table lists in-frame clones only, not all of them. The sample holds about 81,000 clones, 90% to 95% seen once. The sequencing used peripheral blood, collected in the third trimester of pregnancy. These receptors were taken from a female donor in good health, enrolled as a control in a pregnancy study.

The chain couples TRBV5-6 to TRBJ2-3; 7 bases match TRBD2. With V trimmed by 0 bases and J by 2 bases, 3 bases remained unmatched. The CDR3 runs 15 residues. Per germline, CDR1 SGHDT and CDR2 YYEEEE. CDR3 protein: CASSLELANTDTQYF. The CDR3 DNA follows: TGTGCCAGCAGCTTGGAACTAGCGAACACAGATACGCAGTATTTT.

The genes are TRBV7-9 and TRBJ2-7; a possible D gene is TRBD2 (6 bases). There are 12 residues in the CDR3. V was trimmed by 10 bases and J by 6 bases, leaving 16 bases between them. Germline CDR1 reads SEHNR; CDR2 reads FQNEAQ (reference sequence). The CDR3: CATGRGSREQYF. CDR3 coding DNA: TGTGCCACAGGACGGGGGTCGCGCGAGCAGTACTTC. The full variable domain, with the rest looked up from reference TRBV7-9 and TRBJ2-7, is DTGVSQNPRHKITKRGQNVTFRCDPISEHNRLYWYRQTLGQGPEFLTYFQNEAQLEKSRLLSDRFSAERPKGSFSTLEIQRTEQGDSAMYLCATGRGSREQYFGPGTRLTVT.

In its sample, this clone was seen once. This sequence joins TRBV7-2 and TRBJ1-3; no clear D. CDR1 SGHTA and CDR2 FQGNSA come from the germline V gene. V was clipped by 5 bases and J by 3 bases, with 5 bases between them. The CDR3 has 12 amino acids. The CDR3, as DNA: TGTGCCAGCAGCCCTTATGGAAACACCATATATTTT. This codes for CASSPYGNTIYF. Full variable domain (outside the CDR3, taken from reference TRBV7-2 and TRBJ1-3): GAGVSQSPSNKVTEKGKDVELRCDPISGHTALYWYRQSLGQGLEFLIYFQGNSAPDKSGLPSDRFSAERTGGSVSTLTIQRTQQEDSAVYLCASSPYGNTIYFGEGSWLTVV.

The rearrangement uses TRBV27 and TRBJ1-2; 9 bases match TRBD1. This CDR3 contains 15 residues. V was pared by 7 bases and J by 8 bases, with 14 bases of the junction left unmatched. Germline V CDR1 and CDR2: MNHEY, SMNVEV (reference sequence). Here the CDR3 reads CASTSPGQGGSGYTF. The DNA for the CDR3 is TGTGCCAGCACATCTCCGGGACAGGGTGGATCCGGCTACACCTTC.

The chain joins TRBV5-1 to TRBJ2-3; tentatively, D is TRBD2 (6 bases). CDR3 length: 17 amino acids. Germline lookup yields CDR1 SGHRS and CDR2 YFSETQ. Deletions cut 0 bases from V and 2 bases from J, with 16 bases between. CDR3 coding DNA: TGCGCCAGCAGCTTGGCCAAGGGAGGCGGGATCACAGATACGCAGTATTTT. Its protein product is CASSLAKGGGITDTQYF.

This chain's CDR3 is CASSSGLAGGEQFF. The CDR3 nucleotides read TGTGCCAGCAGCTCTGGACTAGCGGGAGGAGAGCAGTTCTTC. V and J are TRBV11-3 and TRBJ2-1; 14 nucleotides line up with TRBD2. This CDR3 comprises 14 residues. Germline V gene lookup returns CDR1 SGHNT and CDR2 YENEEA. Trimming cost V 4 bases and J 10 bases; bases outside gene matches: 3.

The chain carries TRBV7-6 and TRBJ2-7, with 11 bases that match TRBD2. V dropped 6 bases and J dropped 3; count of bases not matched to a gene: 10. CDR3 size: 16 residues. The V gene's germline CDR1 is SGHVS and CDR2 FNYEAQ. The CDR3 sequence: CASRPIAGGSYYEQYF. CDR3 nucleotides: TGTGCCAGCAGACCGATAGCGGGAGGGTCCTACTACGAGCAGTACTTC.

CDR3 coding DNA: TGCGCCAGCAGCAGAACAGGGCCAAGCTCCTACAATGAGCAGTTCTTC. Translation gives CASSRTGPSSYNEQFF. The J gene is TRBJ2-1, the V gene TRBV5-1, with D possibly TRBD1 on 6 matching bases. The CDR3 totals 16 residues. Germline-derived CDR1 and CDR2 are SGHRS and YFSETQ. Between the trimmed V and J ends, which lost 4 bases and 0 bases, there was a span of 14 bases. The complete variable domain, with remaining parts taken from reference TRBV5-1 and TRBJ2-1, reads KAGVTQTPRYLIKTRGQQVTLSCSPISGHRSVSWYQQTPGQGLQFLFEYFSETQRNKGNFPGRFSGRQFSNSRSEMNVSTLELGDSALYLCASSRTGPSSYNEQFFGPGTRLTVL.

The V gene is TRBV4-1, the J gene TRBJ2-1; 14 nucleotides line up with TRBD2. In germline, CDR1 is MGHRA, CDR2 YSYEKL. The J segment lost 10 bases and the V segment lost 5 bases, leaving 10 bases of the junction unmatched. This CDR3 spans 16 amino acids. The CDR3 loop is CASSFRTSGRTGEQFF. DNA for the CDR3: TGCGCCAGCAGCTTCCGGACTAGCGGGAGGACAGGGGAGCAGTTCTTC.

The J gene is TRBJ2-7, the V gene TRBV5-4; 10 bases line up with TRBD1. From germline, CDR1 is SGHNT and CDR2 YYREEE (reference sequence). This CDR3 has 15 amino acids. V lost 3 bases and J lost 3; bases outside the gene matches: 6. CDR3 in amino acids: CASSSGTGVLYEQYF. The CDR3, as DNA: TGTGCCAGCAGCTCCGGGACAGGGGTTCTCTACGAGCAGTACTTC.

The chain employs TRBV28 and TRBJ1-4, with no clear D. V shed 3 bases and J shed 8 bases, with 16 bases lying between them. Looked up from germline, CDR1 is MDHEN and CDR2 is SYDVKM. The CDR3 runs to 15 residues. CDR3 loop: CASSFSSLGGEKLFF. In DNA form, the CDR3 reads TGTGCCAGCAGTTTCTCCAGCCTCGGAGGGGAAAAACTGTTTTTT. The full variable domain, completed using reference TRBV28 and TRBJ1-4, is DVKVTQSSRYLVKRTGEKVFLECVQDMDHENMFWYRQDPGLGLRLIYFSYDVKMKEKGDIPEGYSVSREKKERFSLILESASTNQTSMYLCASSFSSLGGEKLFFGSGTQLSVL.

The chain combines TRBV29-1 with TRBJ2-5; the D gene is possibly TRBD1 (8 bases). Germline CDR1 and CDR2: SQVTM and ANQGSEA. V lost 3 bases to trimming and J lost 4 bases, with 21 bases between them. CDR3 length equals 16 residues. CDR3 in amino acids: CSVEKITGGVPETQYF. Here the CDR3 DNA reads TGCAGCGTTGAGAAGATAACAGGGGGGGTCCCAGAGACCCAGTACTTC.

The chain carries TRBV12-1 and TRBJ2-5; whether TRBD2, the table's D call, matches the DNA was not checked. TRBV12-1 has pseudogene status. The CDR3 covers 14 residues. CDR3 protein: CASGREGYQETQYF. CDR3 coding DNA: TGTGCCAGCGGACGGGAGGGATACCAAGAGACCCAGTACTTC.

The gene calls are TRBV9 and TRBJ2-7; 13 bases are a match to TRBD2. The CDR3 totals 17 residues. The germline gives CDR1 SGDLS, CDR2 YYNGEE. V shed 2 bases, J shed 6 bases, and the junction held 11 bases outside the gene matches. In DNA, the CDR3 is TGTGCCAGCAGCGTTGGAGGACTAGCGGGAGTCGCAGTCGAGCAGTACTTC. Translation gives CASSVGGLAGVAVEQYF.

The chain uses TRBV15 and TRBJ1-2; D may be TRBD1 (6 bases). Germline V gene sequence: CDR1 LNHNV, CDR2 YYDKDF (reference sequence). Trimming stripped 3 bases from V and 4 bases from J, with 9 bases between. The CDR3 has 13 residues. The CDR3 is CATSSGQFYGYTF. Written as DNA, the CDR3 is TGTGCCACCAGCAGCGGACAGTTCTATGGCTACACCTTC.

The rearrangement links TRBV27 to TRBJ2-3; 8 bases map to TRBD2. The CDR3 length is 17 residues. V was clipped by 3 bases and J by 5 bases; unmatched bases: 13. Per the germline V gene, CDR1 is MNHEY and CDR2 is SMNVEV (reference sequence). The CDR3 loop is CASSFIFREGPVDTQYF. The CDR3 bases are TGTGCCAGCAGTTTTATCTTTCGGGAGGGCCCCGTAGATACGCAGTATTTT.

This chain links TRBV5-1 with TRBJ2-1, with D possibly being TRBD2 (5 bases). Germline V gene sequence: CDR1 SGHRS, CDR2 YFSETQ. Between the trimmed V and J ends, which lost 0 bases and 8 bases, there was a span of 15 bases. The CDR3 is made up of 15 amino acids. The CDR3 protein is CASSLGLSGTDEQFF. The CDR3 bases are TGCGCCAGCAGCTTGGGACTATCGGGTACAGATGAGCAGTTCTTC.

The rearrangement uses TRBV27 and TRBJ2-5; tentatively, D is TRBD2 (6 bases). The CDR3 has 14 residues. V dropped 2 bases and J dropped 0 bases, with 7 bases sitting between them. The germline V gene encodes CDR1 MNHEY and CDR2 SMNVEV (reference sequence). The CDR3 DNA is TGTGCCAGCAGTTTAGCGGGGTACCAAGAGACCCAGTACTTC. Its translation: CASSLAGYQETQYF.

J is TRBJ1-1 and V is TRBV7-9; D is uncertain. Germline values: CDR1 SEHNR, CDR2 FQNEAQ (reference sequence). The CDR3 contains 12 residues. Trimming left V 2 bases short and J 7 bases short, with 8 bases between. CDR3 sequence: CASSLRGNEAFF. CDR3 bases: TGTGCCAGCAGCTTACGGGGAAATGAAGCTTTCTTT.

This chain connects TRBV5-1 to TRBJ2-1; TRBD2 matches 12 bases. V lost 1 base and J lost 8; bases outside the gene matches: 4. In germline, CDR1 is SGHRS, CDR2 YFSETQ. This CDR3 has 15 amino acids. The CDR3, as DNA: TGCGCCAGCAGCTTGCGGACTAGCGGGACCGATGAGCAGTTCTTC. As protein: CASSLRTSGTDEQFF.

This sequence joins TRBV4-1 and TRBJ1-1, with D maybe TRBD1 (6 bases). CDR3 length: 14 residues. V dropped 1 base and J dropped 6 bases, with 12 bases sitting between them. CDR1 MGHRA and CDR2 YSYEKL come from the germline V gene. CDR3 nucleotide sequence: TGCGCCAGCAGCCAAGGGAACAGGGTCTCTGAAGCTTTCTTT. As protein: CASSQGNRVSEAFF.

On this clone itself: Other DNA sequences within the sample encode an identical CDR3. This sequence joins TRBV5-1 and TRBJ1-1, with 8 bases fitting TRBD1. Losses at the gene ends were 3 bases for V and 2 bases for J; bases not matched to a gene: 3. This CDR3 has 14 residues. Germline V CDR1 and CDR2: SGHRS, YFSETQ. This CDR3 is CASSSQGGNTEAFF. The CDR3 DNA is TGCGCCAGCAGCTCACAGGGGGGAAACACTGAAGCTTTCTTT.

This chain uses TRBV7-9 with TRBJ2-7; D is unresolved. The germline V gene has CDR1 SEHNR and CDR2 FQNEAQ (reference sequence). Trimming removed 0 bases at V and 1 base at J, with 7 bases between. The CDR3 has 14 amino acids. This CDR3 is CASSLAGRSYEQYF. The CDR3, as DNA: TGTGCCAGCAGCTTAGCGGGCAGATCCTACGAGCAGTACTTC.

This rearrangement joins TRBV27 to TRBJ1-1; D gene ambiguous. The germline gives CDR1 MNHEY, CDR2 SMNVEV (reference sequence). The CDR3 loop spans 13 amino acids. V lost 2 bases and J 1 base, leaving 5 bases between the germline ends. The CDR3 sequence is CASSLGTNTEAFF. The DNA for the CDR3 is TGTGCCAGCAGTTTAGGCACGAACACTGAAGCTTTCTTT.

This clone was seen a few times. The V gene is TRBV10-3, the J gene TRBJ2-1; D perhaps matches TRBD2 (6 bases). The V gene lost 10 bases and the J gene lost 8 bases, with 12 bases spanning the gap. From germline, CDR1 is ENHRY and CDR2 SYGVKD. The CDR3 contains 11 residues. The CDR3 protein is CATGVVDEQFF. The CDR3 bases are TGTGCCACGGGGGTGGTTGATGAGCAGTTCTTC.

The chain carries TRBV4-1 and TRBJ2-1; D perhaps matches TRBD2 (5 bases). The CDR3 length is 17 residues. Trimming pared 0 bases from V and 2 bases from J, leaving 14 bases between. CDR1 and CDR2 (germline): MGHRA, YSYEKL. The chain's CDR3 is CASSQERNSETYNEQFF. The CDR3 DNA sequence: TGCGCCAGCAGCCAAGAACGGAATAGCGAGACCTACAATGAGCAGTTCTTC.

The rearrangement links TRBV19 to TRBJ2-2; TRBD2 agrees at 10 bases. Germline V gene data show CDR1 as LNHDA and CDR2 as SQIVND (reference sequence). Trimming cost V 7 bases and J 6 bases; bases outside gene matches: 8. The CDR3 runs to 15 residues. In nucleotides, the CDR3 is TGTGCCAGTACTCATAGCGGGGGGCCCCCCGGGGAGCTGTTTTTT. Amino acids: CASTHSGGPPGELFF.

The chain couples TRBV11-3 to TRBJ2-2, with a possible D match to TRBD2 (6 bases). The length of the CDR3 is 14 residues. Germline V lookup: CDR1 SGHNT, CDR2 YENEEA. With 2 bases removed from V and 4 bases from J, the gap between germline ends came to 8 bases. CDR3 sequence: CASSLLASTGELFF. CDR3 nucleotide sequence: TGTGCCAGCAGCTTACTAGCGAGCACCGGGGAGCTGTTTTTT.